At least ten counts were recorded for the clone carrying this T cell receptor beta chain. These data originate in a study of sequential checkpoint blockade in melanoma. The assay was immunoSEQ multiplex PCR, and TCRdb's table has in-frame clones only and misses some. The data show 1,500 to 2,000 clones, with around 17% seen just once and roughly an eighth held by the top ten. This sample's treatment: randomized to nivolumab then ipilimumab (arm A) or the reverse (arm B). Germline values: CDR1 SGHTA, CDR2 FQGNSA. The length of the CDR3 is 13 residues. The V and J ends lost 8 bases and 2 bases respectively, with 11 bases between them.

This specimen consisted of tumor tissue (inferred from file names), obtained from a patient given nivolumab and ipilimumab in sequence. The chain links TRBV7-2 to TRBJ2-3; no reliable D call. The TCR was taken from a human donor with melanoma. Here the CDR3 reads CASSGRITDTQYF. CDR3 bases: TGTGCCAGCTCCGGACGGATCACAGATACGCAGTATTTT.